This TCR beta chain stems from a study of T cell changes during pregnancy in multiple sclerosis. Some clones are missing from TCRdb's copy, which holds only in-frame ones; the method was immunoSEQ multiplex PCR. The sample carries around 72,000 clones, approximately 94% recorded once. Germline lookup yields CDR1 SGHTA and CDR2 FQGNSA. This CDR3 has 15 amino acids. V dropped 3 bases and J dropped 5 bases, with 16 bases sitting between them. Sequencing was performed on peripheral blood, taken in the second trimester of pregnancy. This TCR came from a female donor in good health, enrolled as a control in a pregnancy study. The V and J genes are TRBV7-2 and TRBJ1-2; D unresolved. The DNA for the CDR3 is TGTGCCAGCAGCTTCGCCGGGTCACCTCGGTATGGCTACACCTTC. This encodes CASSFAGSPRYGYTF.